This is a list of T cell receptor beta chains from one sample in a study of regulatory T cells in long-lasting Graves disease. A single record per CDR3 protein comes from TCRdb applying MiXCR to the multiplex PCR reads. The table shows about 210,000 distinct CDR3 sequences, with roughly 19% occurring only once. The same sample was also used in a study of T cells in Graves' hyperthyroidism and ophthalmopathy.

The specimen comprised peripheral blood mononuclear cells (PBMCs), sampled at new diagnosis, from a patient treated with antithyroid drugs. The receptors originated from a woman aged 25-40 years with Graves disease. The CDR3 runs from the conserved cysteine through the conserved F or W. D genes are given only for firm matches. Expanded clones get a size class; other rows say once, few or many, or leave the size out.

d_call,j_call,clone_size,v_call,cdr3_nt,cdr3_aa
-,TRBJ2-5,many,TRBV10-2,TGCGCCAGCAGTAAAAGACAGGGAGGAAGGCAAGAGACCCAGTACTTC,CASSKRQGGRQETQYF
-,TRBJ2-2,many,TRBV6-1,TGTGCCAGCAGTGTGGGACACCTGAACACCGGGGAGCTGTTTTTT,CASSVGHLNTGELFF
TRBD1,TRBJ1-1,many,TRBV7-3,TGTGCCAGCAGCGGAGGGACAGGGAGCACTCCCTGGAACACTGAAGCTTTCTTT,CASSGGTGSTPWNTEAFF
TRBD1,TRBJ2-1,few,TRBV27,TGTGCCAGCAGTTTATCGGTGACAGGGGGCGCTGGACTCCTCAGCTCCTACAATGAGCAGTTCTTC,CASSLSVTGGAGLLSSYNEQFF
TRBD1,TRBJ2-7,once,TRBV27,TGTGCCAGCAGTTTTTATATGGCAGGGGGTTCCTACGAGCAGTACTTC,CASSFYMAGGSYEQYF
-,TRBJ1-1,-,TRBV20-1,TGCAGTGCTAGAGATGGGAATTGGGGGATTGAGAGCACCGAAGCTTTCTTT,CSARDGNWGIESTEAFF
TRBD1,TRBJ2-1,-,TRBV6-1,TGTGCCAGCAGACAGGGGACGTCGTCATACAATGAGCAGTTCTTC,CASRQGTSSYNEQFF
TRBD1,TRBJ1-4,many,TRBV2,TGTGCCAGCAGCGCCGGGACAGCAACTAATGAAAAACTGTTTTTT,CASSAGTATNEKLFF
TRBD1,TRBJ2-7,-,TRBV19,TGTGCCAGTAGTATAGCCCAGGACAGGGGTGGTGGATACGAGCAGTACTTC,CASSIAQDRGGGYEQYF
-,TRBJ2-1,many,TRBV11-2,TGTGCCAGCAGCCTCGGACAAGGCCCCTACAATGAGCAGTTCTTC,CASSLGQGPYNEQFF
TRBD2,TRBJ2-1,many,TRBV5-1,TGCGCCAGCAGCTTGGTAGAGGGGCGACTAGCGGGATTGATCTACAATGAGCAGTTCTTC,CASSLVEGRLAGLIYNEQFF
-,TRBJ1-6,many,TRBV20-1,TGCAGTGCTAGGCTCCGCGGGTCCAGAAATTCACCCCTCCACTTT,CSARLRGSRNSPLHF
TRBD1,TRBJ1-1,-,TRBV2,TGTGCCAGCAGGAGACGGACAGGGTACACTGAAGCTTTCTTT,CASRRRTGYTEAFF
TRBD2,TRBJ2-1,many,TRBV18,TGTGCCAGCTCACCACGGGTAGCGGGAAACAATGAGCAGTTCTTC,CASSPRVAGNNEQFF
TRBD1,TRBJ1-2,many,TRBV19,TGTGCCAGTAGTGATACAGGGGTCGGCGGCTACACCTTC,CASSDTGVGGYTF
TRBD2,TRBJ2-5,many,TRBV29-1,TGCAGCGTTGAAGCTAGCGGGAGGGCGGATGGGGCGGCCCAGTACTTC,CSVEASGRADGAAQYF
-,TRBJ1-4,-,TRBV19,TGTGTCAGTAGTTTTGGCTCAACTAATGAAAAACTGTTTTTT,CVSSFGSTNEKLFF
-,TRBJ1-5,-,TRBV19,TGTGCCAGTAGTCACGGGACATCGAGCAATCAGCCCCAGCATTTT,CASSHGTSSNQPQHF
-,TRBJ2-1,many,TRBV10-1,TGCGCCAGCAGTCAGGGGGGGAGCGGGTACAATGAGCAGTTCTTC,CASSQGGSGYNEQFF
TRBD1,TRBJ2-7,few,TRBV13,TGTGCCAGCCAGACAGGGGAGTCCCACGAGCAGTACTTC,CASQTGESHEQYF
-,TRBJ2-7,-,TRBV7-9,TGTGCCAGCAGCCCCGCGGACAGATACGAGCAGTACTTC,CASSPADRYEQYF
TRBD1,TRBJ2-7,-,TRBV2,TGTGCCAGCAGCCCCCCAGCCGGGACAGGGGGCAACGAGCAGTACTTC,CASSPPAGTGGNEQYF
-,TRBJ1-5,-,TRBV7-9,TGTGCCAGCAGCTTATCTTTCAATCAGCCCCAGCATTTT,CASSLSFNQPQHF
-,TRBJ2-7,many,TRBV13,TGTGCCAGCAGCTTAGCTGGGAAGGGGCAGGGGAACTACGAGCAGTACTTC,CASSLAGKGQGNYEQYF
-,TRBJ2-1,many,TRBV6-2/TRBV6-3,TGTGCCAGCAGTTACTCGACGGAGAGACCCTACAATGAGCAGTTCTTC,CASSYSTERPYNEQFF
-,TRBJ1-2,many,TRBV5-4,TGTGCCAGCAGCTGGGCTCTAACAGGAGAACGCACCTTC,CASSWALTGERTF
-,TRBJ2-7,many,TRBV5-1,TGCGCCAGCAGCTTGCCCGCCTACGAGCAGTACTTC,CASSLPAYEQYF
TRBD1,TRBJ1-1,many,TRBV11-1,TGTGCCAGCAGCCCCCTCCGGACAGGGGCGAACACTGAAGCTTTCTTT,CASSPLRTGANTEAFF
-,TRBJ2-3,-,TRBV24-1,TGTGCCACCAGTGATTTTTTACCAGGGGGCACAGATACGCAGTATTTT,CATSDFLPGGTDTQYF
TRBD1,TRBJ1-1,many,TRBV18,TGTGCCAGCTCACCACCAGTCCCGGGACAGGGTTTGGCTGAAGCTTTCTTT,CASSPPVPGQGLAEAFF
-,TRBJ2-1,many,TRBV3-1,TGTGCCAGCAGCCAAGGGGGTAATGAGCAGTTCTTC,CASSQGGNEQFF
TRBD2,TRBJ2-1,many,TRBV28,TGTGCCAGCAGCAAACTAGCGGGGGGGCCGGGGAATGAGCAGTTCTTC,CASSKLAGGPGNEQFF
-,TRBJ1-2,many,TRBV14,TGTGCCAGCAGCCAACCAGATAACTATGGCTACACCTTC,CASSQPDNYGYTF